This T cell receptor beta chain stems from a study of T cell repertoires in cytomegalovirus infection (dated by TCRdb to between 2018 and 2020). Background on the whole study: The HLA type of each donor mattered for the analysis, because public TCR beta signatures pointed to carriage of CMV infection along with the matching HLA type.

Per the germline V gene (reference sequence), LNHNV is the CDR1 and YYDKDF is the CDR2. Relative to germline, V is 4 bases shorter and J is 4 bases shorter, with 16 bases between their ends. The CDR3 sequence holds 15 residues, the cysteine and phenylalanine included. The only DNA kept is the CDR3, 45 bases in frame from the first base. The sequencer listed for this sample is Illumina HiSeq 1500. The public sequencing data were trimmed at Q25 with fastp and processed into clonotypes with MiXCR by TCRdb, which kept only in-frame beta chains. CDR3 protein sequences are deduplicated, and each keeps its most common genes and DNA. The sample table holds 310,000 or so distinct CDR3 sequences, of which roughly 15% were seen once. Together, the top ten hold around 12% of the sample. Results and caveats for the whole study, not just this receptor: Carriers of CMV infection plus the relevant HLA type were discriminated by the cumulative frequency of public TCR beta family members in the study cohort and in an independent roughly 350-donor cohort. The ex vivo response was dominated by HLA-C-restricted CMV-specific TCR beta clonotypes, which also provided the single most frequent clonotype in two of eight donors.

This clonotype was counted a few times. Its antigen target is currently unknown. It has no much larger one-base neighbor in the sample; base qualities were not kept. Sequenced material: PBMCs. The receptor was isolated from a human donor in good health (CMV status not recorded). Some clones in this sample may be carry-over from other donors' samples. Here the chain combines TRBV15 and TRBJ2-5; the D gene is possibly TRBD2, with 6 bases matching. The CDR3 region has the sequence CATSTGTGVGETQYF. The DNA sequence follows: TGTGCCACCAGCACGGGGACGGGGGTGGGAGAGACCCAGTACTTC.